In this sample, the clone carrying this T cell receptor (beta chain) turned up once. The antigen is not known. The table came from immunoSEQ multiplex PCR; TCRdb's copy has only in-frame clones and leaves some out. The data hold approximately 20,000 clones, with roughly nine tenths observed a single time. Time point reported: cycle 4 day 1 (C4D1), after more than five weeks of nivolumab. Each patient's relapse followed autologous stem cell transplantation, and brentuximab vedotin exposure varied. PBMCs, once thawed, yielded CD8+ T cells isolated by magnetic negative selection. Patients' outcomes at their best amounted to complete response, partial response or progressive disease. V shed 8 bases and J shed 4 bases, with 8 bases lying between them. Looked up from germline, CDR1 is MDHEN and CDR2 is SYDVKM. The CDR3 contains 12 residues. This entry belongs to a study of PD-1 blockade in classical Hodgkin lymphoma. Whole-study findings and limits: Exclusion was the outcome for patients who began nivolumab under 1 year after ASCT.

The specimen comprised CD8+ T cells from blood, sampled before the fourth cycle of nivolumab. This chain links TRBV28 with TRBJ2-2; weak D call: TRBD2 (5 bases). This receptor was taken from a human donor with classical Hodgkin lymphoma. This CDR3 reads CASDEGTGELFF. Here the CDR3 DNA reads TGTGCCAGCGATGAGGGCACCGGGGAGCTGTTTTTT.